What follows are 8 T cell receptor beta chains derived from one specimen sequenced in a study of response to subunit inactivated influenza vaccine. In TCRdb, the RT-PCR reads were re-called with MiXCR into one record per CDR3 protein. The sample has 500,000 to 600,000 distinct CDR3 sequences; around 15% are singletons. Sequences were derived from PBMCs from blood, sampled 11 to 12 days after vaccination. The receptors were gathered from a middle-aged man who received an inactivated influenza vaccine.

The chain is built from TRBV7-6 and TRBJ2-3; TRBD2 might be the D (5 bases). The germline V and J ends were trimmed by 5 bases and 0 bases, with 9 bases remaining between them. The CDR3 has 14 amino acids. From germline, CDR1 is SGHVS and CDR2 FNYEAQ. CDR3 in amino acids: CASSAEASTDTQYF. The CDR3 DNA reads TGTGCCAGCAGCGCGGAGGCTAGCACAGATACGCAGTATTTT.

V gene TRBV30 combines with J gene TRBJ2-5; perhaps D is TRBD1 or TRBD2 (6 bases each). The germline V gene has CDR1 GTSNPN and CDR2 SVGIG (reference sequence). The length of the CDR3 is 15 residues. The ends were cut back, 0 bases at V and 5 bases at J, with 16 bases in the middle. CDR3 in amino acids: CAWSVGGLITETQYF. CDR3 DNA sequence: TGTGCCTGGAGTGTAGGGGGGCTGATCACCGAGACCCAGTACTTC.

This clonotype showed up many times. The chain uses TRBV6-4 and TRBJ2-3; D gene unclear. The CDR3 sequence is 14 residues long. Germline V gene lookup returns CDR1 MRHNA and CDR2 SNTAGT. Trimming removed 2 bases from V and 3 bases from J, with 9 bases in between. Here the CDR3 DNA reads TGTGCCAGCAGTGACGGTGGACCAACAGATACGCAGTATTTT. This encodes CASSDGGPTDTQYF.

The gene calls are TRBV20-1 and TRBJ1-2; 11 bases match TRBD1. The CDR3 is made up of 14 amino acids. Germline values: CDR1 DFQATT, CDR2 SNEGSKA (reference sequence). J lost 5 bases, V lost 6 bases, and 8 bases had no gene match. In DNA, the CDR3 is TGCAGTGCAAAGCGGGGACAGGGGGGATATGGCTACACCTTC. Its translation: CSAKRGQGGYGYTF.

This clonotype was counted only a few times. The chain combines TRBV29-1 with TRBJ2-7; D perhaps matches TRBD1 (5 bases). Germline V CDR1 and CDR2: SQVTM, ANQGSEA. This CDR3 spans 13 amino acids. V was shortened by 4 bases and J by 4 bases, with 14 bases between the two germline ends. The DNA for the CDR3 is TGCAGCGTTGTAATGGGGCAGTCATACGAGCAGTACTTC. Translation: CSVVMGQSYEQYF.

The chain carries TRBV20-1 and TRBJ2-1; D might be TRBD2 (6 bases). The CDR3 extends over 15 amino acids. Germline CDR1 and CDR2: DFQATT and SNEGSKA (reference sequence). V shed 3 bases and J shed 0 bases, with 12 bases lying between them. CDR3 in DNA: TGCAGTGCTAGCCGAGGGCGGGGCTCCTACAATGAGCAGTTCTTC. It specifies CSASRGRGSYNEQFF.

This clonotype has a handful of counts. This rearrangement joins TRBV3-1 to TRBJ2-7, with D possibly being TRBD1 or TRBD2 (5 bases each). The V end lost 8 bases, the J end lost 7 bases, and 21 bases lay between the germline ends. The CDR3 covers 14 residues. From germline, CDR1 is LGHDT and CDR2 YNNKEL (reference sequence). The CDR3 loop reads CASGPRGEKGEQYF. The CDR3 bases are TGTGCCAGCGGACCCCGGGGAGAGAAGGGGGAGCAGTACTTC.

Only a few counts were recorded for this clonotype. The genes are TRBV28 and TRBJ1-1; D is unclear. V was cut by 4 bases and J by 4 bases, with 19 bases left in between. The CDR3 totals 16 residues. CDR1 and CDR2 (germline): MDHEN, SYDVKM. The DNA of the CDR3 is TGTGCCAGCAGTTCTCGACACCCTTCACCTAGCACTGAAGCTTTCTTT. It specifies CASSSRHPSPSTEAFF. Supplemented by reference TRBV28 and TRBJ1-1, the full variable domain reads DVKVTQSSRYLVKRTGEKVFLECVQDMDHENMFWYRQDPGLGLRLIYFSYDVKMKEKGDIPEGYSVSREKKERFSLILESASTNQTSMYLCASSSRHPSPSTEAFFGQGTRLTVV.